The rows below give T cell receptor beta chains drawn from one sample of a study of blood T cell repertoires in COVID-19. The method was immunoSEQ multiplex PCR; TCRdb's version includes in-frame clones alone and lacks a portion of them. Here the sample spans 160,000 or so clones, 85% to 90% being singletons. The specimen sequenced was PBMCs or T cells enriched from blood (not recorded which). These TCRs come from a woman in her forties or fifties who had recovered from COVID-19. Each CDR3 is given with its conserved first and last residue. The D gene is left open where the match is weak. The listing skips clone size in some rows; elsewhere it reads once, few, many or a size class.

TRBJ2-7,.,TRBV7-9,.,TGTGCCAGCAGCATTAACCGACAGGCCATCTACCTTCTGCCCTACGAGCAGTACTTC,CASSINRQAIYLLPYEQYF
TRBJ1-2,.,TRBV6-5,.,TGTGCCAGCAGCCGCGACCTCGACAGGCACTATGGCTACACCTTC,CASSRDLDRHYGYTF
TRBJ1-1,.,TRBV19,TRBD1,TGTGCCAGTAGTAGGACAGGGAATTTGAACACTGAAGCTTTCTTT,CASSRTGNLNTEAFF
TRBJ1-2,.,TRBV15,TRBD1,TGTGCCACCAGCAGGCCGACAGGGGCTCTTTCCTATGGCTACACCTTC,CATSRPTGALSYGYTF
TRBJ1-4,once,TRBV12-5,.,TGTGCTAGTGGTTCGGGCCGGGGAGTAGGTGAAAAACTGTTTTTT,CASGSGRGVGEKLFF
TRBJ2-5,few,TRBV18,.,TGTGCCAGCTCAACTAAAACCGGTGGAGAGACCCAGTACTTC,CASSTKTGGETQYF
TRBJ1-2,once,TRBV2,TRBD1,TGTGCCAGCCGATGGACAGGTTATGGCTACACCTTC,CASRWTGYGYTF
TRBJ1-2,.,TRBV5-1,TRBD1,TGCGCCAGCAGCCGCGGGGGACAGGGGCTAGATGGCTACACCTTC,CASSRGGQGLDGYTF
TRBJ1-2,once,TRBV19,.,TGTGCCAGTTCCAAAACAGGGACCTATGGCTACACCTTC,CASSKTGTYGYTF
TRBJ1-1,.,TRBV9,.,TGTGCCAGCAGCGTAGCTACGGGAGGGATTGCTGAAGCTTTCTTT,CASSVATGGIAEAFF
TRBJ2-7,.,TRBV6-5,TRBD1,TGTGCCAGCAGTTACTCGGGACAGGGGATCAGGTACTTC,CASSYSGQGIRYF
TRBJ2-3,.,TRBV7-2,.,TGTGCCAGCAGCTTACTCCCCGGGGGAGGTGCAGATACGCAGTATTTT,CASSLLPGGGADTQYF
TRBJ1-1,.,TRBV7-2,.,TGTGCCAGCAGCTTAGGAAGGGGCGGTGAAGCTTTCTTT,CASSLGRGGEAFF
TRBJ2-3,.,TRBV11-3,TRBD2,TGTGCCAGCAGGATCTCTAGCGGGGTGAGAGATACGCAGTATTTT,CASRISSGVRDTQYF
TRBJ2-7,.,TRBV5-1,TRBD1,TGCGCCAGCAGCTGGGGACAGGGGCTCGCCTCCTACGAGCAGTACTTC,CASSWGQGLASYEQYF
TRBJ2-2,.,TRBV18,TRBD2,TGTGCCAGCTCACTCGGACTAGCGGAAACCGGGGAGCTGTTTTTT,CASSLGLAETGELFF
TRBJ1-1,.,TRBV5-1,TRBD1,TGCGCCAGCAGCCGGACAGGGGGTGACACTGAAGCTTTCTTT,CASSRTGGDTEAFF
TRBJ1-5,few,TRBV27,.,TGTGCCAGCAGCTATGCGGGGCAGGGAGAACAGCCCCAGCATTTT,CASSYAGQGEQPQHF
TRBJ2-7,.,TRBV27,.,TGTGCCAGCAGTTTAGCGCAGACATCCTACGAGCAGTACTTC,CASSLAQTSYEQYF
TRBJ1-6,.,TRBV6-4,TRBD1,TGTGCCAGCAGTGAGGGACAGGGAGAGGGTTCACCCCTCCACTTT,CASSEGQGEGSPLHF
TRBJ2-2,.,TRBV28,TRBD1,TGTGCCAGCAGAAGGACAGGGAACACCGGGGAGCTGTTTTTT,CASRRTGNTGELFF
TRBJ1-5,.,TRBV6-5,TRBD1,TGTGCCAGCAGTCACGACAGGGGTGGTCAGCCCCAGCATTTT,CASSHDRGGQPQHF
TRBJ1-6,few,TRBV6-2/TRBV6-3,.,TGTGCCAGCAGCCCTGACAGCCTCTATAATTCACCCCTCCACTTT,CASSPDSLYNSPLHF
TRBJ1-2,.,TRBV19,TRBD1,TGTGCCAGTAGTAAATCGCAGGGGGCGCAGAGGTATGGCTACACCTTC,CASSKSQGAQRYGYTF